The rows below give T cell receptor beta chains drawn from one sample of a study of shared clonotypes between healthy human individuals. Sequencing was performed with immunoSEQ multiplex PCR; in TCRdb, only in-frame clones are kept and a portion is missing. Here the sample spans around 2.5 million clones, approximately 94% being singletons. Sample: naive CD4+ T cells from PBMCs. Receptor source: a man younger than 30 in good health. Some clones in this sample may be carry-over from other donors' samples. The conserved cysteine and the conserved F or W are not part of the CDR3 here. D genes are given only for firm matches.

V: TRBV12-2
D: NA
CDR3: ASRLANPGRLGSYEQY

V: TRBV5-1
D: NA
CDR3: ASSVSSDTQY

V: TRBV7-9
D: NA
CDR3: ASSLAAGNSYEQY

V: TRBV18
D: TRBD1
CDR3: ASSLDRSYGYT

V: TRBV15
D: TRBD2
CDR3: ATSRLAGGNNEQF

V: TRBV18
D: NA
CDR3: ASSRGGNMNTEAF

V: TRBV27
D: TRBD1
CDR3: ASSITGVNEQF

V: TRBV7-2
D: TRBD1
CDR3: ASSLGADRVNEQY

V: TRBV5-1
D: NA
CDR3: ASVWGGGHDTEAF

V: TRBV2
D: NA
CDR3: ASRRRLTTYEQY

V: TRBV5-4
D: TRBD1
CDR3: ASSQGQYNTIY

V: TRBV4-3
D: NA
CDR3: ASSQYRVGGEKLF

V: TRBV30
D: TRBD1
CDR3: AWTTGGGQPQH

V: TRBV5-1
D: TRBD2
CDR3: ASFLAGGRNEQF

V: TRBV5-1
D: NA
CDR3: ASSSGMGAEAF